This TCR beta chain came from a study of long-term antiretroviral therapy in people with HIV. The V gene's germline CDR1 is SGHKS and CDR2 YYEKEE (reference sequence). This CDR3 comprises 14 residues. V lost 4 bases to trimming and J lost 0 bases, with 8 bases between them. The run of the v3.0 immunoSEQ assay was at survey level. Assay used: immunoSEQ multiplex PCR; TCRdb lists only in-frame clones, some missing. The table has 20,000 to 30,000 clones, around 80% seen once; the top ten hold 10%. The material sequenced was unsorted PBMCs, taken 1.2 years after starting antiretroviral therapy. This sequence was found in a middle-aged woman with HIV. The V call is TRBV5-5, the J call TRBJ1-5, with no clear D. The CDR3 here is CASSLIHSNQPQHF. CDR3 bases: TGTGCCAGCAGCCTGATCCATAGCAATCAGCCCCAGCATTTT.